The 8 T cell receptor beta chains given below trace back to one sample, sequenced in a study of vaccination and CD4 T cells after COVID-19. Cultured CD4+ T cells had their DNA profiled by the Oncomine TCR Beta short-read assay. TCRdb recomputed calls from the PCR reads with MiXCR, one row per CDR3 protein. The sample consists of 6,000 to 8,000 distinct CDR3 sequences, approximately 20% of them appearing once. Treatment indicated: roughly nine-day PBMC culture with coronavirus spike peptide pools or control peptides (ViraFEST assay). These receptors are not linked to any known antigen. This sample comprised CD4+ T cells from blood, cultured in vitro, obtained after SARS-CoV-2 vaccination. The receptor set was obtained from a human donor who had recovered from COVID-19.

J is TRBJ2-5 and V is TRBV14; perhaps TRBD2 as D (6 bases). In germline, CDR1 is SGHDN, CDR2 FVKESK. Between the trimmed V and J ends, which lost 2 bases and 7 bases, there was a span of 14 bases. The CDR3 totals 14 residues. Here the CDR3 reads CASSQSSPEGTQYF. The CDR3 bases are TGTGCCAGCAGCCAATCTTCCCCGGAGGGGACCCAGTACTTC.

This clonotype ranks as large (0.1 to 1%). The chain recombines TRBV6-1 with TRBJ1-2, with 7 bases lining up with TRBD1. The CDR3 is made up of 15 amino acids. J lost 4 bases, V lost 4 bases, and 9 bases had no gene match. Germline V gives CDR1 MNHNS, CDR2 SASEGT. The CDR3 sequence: CASSARRGTAYGYTF. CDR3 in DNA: TGTGCCAGCAGTGCGCGCCGAGGGACAGCCTATGGCTACACCTTC.

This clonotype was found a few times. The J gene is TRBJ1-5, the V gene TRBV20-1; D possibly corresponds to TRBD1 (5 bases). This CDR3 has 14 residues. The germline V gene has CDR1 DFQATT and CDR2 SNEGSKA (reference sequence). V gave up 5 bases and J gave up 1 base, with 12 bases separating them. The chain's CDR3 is CSAGAGISNQPQHF. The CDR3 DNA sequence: TGCAGTGCTGGGGCAGGTATAAGCAATCAGCCCCAGCATTTT.

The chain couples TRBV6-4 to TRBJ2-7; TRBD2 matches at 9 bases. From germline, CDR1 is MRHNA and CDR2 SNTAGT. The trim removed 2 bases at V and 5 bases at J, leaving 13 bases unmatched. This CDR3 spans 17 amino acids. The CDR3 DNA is TGTGCCAGCAGTGACGCCCGGGAGGCGGGAGGGCCGAACGAGCAGTACTTC. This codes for CASSDAREAGGPNEQYF.

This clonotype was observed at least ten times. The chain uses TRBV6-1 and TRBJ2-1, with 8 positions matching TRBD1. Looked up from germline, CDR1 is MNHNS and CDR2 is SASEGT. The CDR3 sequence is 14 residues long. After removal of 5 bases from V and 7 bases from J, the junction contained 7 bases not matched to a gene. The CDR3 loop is CASSQDRVANEQFF. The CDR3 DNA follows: TGTGCCAGCAGTCAGGACAGGGTCGCTAATGAGCAGTTCTTC.

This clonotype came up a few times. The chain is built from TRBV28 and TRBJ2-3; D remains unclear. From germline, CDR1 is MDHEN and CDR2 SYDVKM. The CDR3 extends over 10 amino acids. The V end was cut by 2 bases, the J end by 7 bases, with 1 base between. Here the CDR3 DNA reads TGTGCCAGCAGTTTACATACGCAGTATTTT. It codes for CASSLHTQYF. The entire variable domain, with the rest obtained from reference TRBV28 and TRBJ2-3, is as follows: DVKVTQSSRYLVKRTGEKVFLECVQDMDHENMFWYRQDPGLGLRLIYFSYDVKMKEKGDIPEGYSVSREKKERFSLILESASTNQTSMYLCASSLHTQYFGPGTRLTVL.

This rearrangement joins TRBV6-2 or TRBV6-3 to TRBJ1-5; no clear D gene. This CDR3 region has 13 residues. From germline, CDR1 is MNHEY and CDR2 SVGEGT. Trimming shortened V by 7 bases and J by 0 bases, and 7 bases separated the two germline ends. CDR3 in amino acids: CASKRNSNQPQHF. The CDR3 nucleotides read TGTGCCAGCAAGCGTAATAGCAATCAGCCCCAGCATTTT.

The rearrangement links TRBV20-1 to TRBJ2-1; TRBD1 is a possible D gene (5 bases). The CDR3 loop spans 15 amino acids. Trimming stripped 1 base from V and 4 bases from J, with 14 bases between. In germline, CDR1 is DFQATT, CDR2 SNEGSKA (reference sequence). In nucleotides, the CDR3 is TGCAGTGCTAGAGGGCCAGGGCTGGGATACAATGAGCAGTTCTTC. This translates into CSARGPGLGYNEQFF.